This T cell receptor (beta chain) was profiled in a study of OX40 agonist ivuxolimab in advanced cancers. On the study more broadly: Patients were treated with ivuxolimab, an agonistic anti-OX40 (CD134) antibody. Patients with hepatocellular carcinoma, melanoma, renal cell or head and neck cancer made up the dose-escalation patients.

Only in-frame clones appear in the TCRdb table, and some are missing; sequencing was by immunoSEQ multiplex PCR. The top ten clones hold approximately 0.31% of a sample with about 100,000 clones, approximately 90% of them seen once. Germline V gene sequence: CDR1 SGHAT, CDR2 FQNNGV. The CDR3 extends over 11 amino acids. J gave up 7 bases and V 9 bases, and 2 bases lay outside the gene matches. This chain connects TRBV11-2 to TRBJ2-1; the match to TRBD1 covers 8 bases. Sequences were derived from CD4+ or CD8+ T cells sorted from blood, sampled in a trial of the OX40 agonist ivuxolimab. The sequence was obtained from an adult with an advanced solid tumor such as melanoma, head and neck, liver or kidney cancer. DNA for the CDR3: TGTGCCAGTAGACAGGGGAATGAGCAGTTCTTC. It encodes CASRQGNEQFF.